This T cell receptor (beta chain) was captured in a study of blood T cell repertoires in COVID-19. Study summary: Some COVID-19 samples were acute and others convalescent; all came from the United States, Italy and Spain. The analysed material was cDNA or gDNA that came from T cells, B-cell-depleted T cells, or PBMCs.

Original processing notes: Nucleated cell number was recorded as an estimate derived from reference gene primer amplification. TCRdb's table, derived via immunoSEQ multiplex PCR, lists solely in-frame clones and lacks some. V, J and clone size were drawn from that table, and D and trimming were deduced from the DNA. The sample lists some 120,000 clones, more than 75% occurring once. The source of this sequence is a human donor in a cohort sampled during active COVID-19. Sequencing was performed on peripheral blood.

The chain's CDR3 is CASSQQGARNEQFF. In DNA, the CDR3 is TGCGCCAGCAGCCAACAGGGGGCGCGGAATGAGCAGTTCTTC. This chain uses TRBV5-1 with TRBJ2-1; 9 bases line up with TRBD1. Per the germline V gene, CDR1 is SGHRS and CDR2 is YFSETQ. The length of the CDR3 is 14 residues. With V trimmed by 4 bases and J by 7 bases, 6 bases remained unmatched.